The sequence of this TCR beta chain was determined in a study of cytomegalovirus exposure and HLA in healthy donors. Study background: In a later analysis, the roughly 120 validation repertoires were reported to have used the same platform as the approximately 690 first-cohort repertoires. General observations from the study: The tendency of first-cohort TCR clusters to co-occur in the approximately 110 validation repertoires was identified by a subsequent analysis. While the bulk of TCR sequences proved rare, some public TCRs turned up in many donors.

Repertoires were generated with immunoSEQ multiplex PCR, while TCRdb's copy carries only in-frame clones and drops some. Of about 330,000 clones listed, roughly 87% are singletons. As regards this clone: The target antigen is unknown.

Germline-derived CDR1 and CDR2 are SEHNR and FQNEAQ (reference sequence). There are 15 residues in the CDR3. Trimming shortened V by 5 bases and J by 0 bases, and 13 bases separated the two germline ends. The rearrangement joins TRBV7-9 to TRBJ1-2; D remains unclear. Material: PBMCs. The receptor was derived from a woman aged 30 to 39 in good health and CMV-seropositive. This CDR3 reads CASSKQDTSNYGYTF. CDR3 sequence (DNA): TGTGCCAGCAGCAAGCAAGACACCTCTAACTATGGCTACACCTTC.